Sequencing of this TCR beta chain was carried out in a study of blood T cells in healthy people across ages. From germline, CDR1 is LGHNA and CDR2 YNFKEQ. The CDR3 length is 20 residues. Together with a sample-barcoded 5' primer, a J-beta primer mix was included in a second PCR lasting about 7 to 12 cycles. MiXCR, applied by TCRdb to the 5' RACE reads, yields one record per CDR3 protein. The table lists around 700,000 distinct CDR3 sequences, around 25% of them singletons. The sample also formed part of further work on T cells of mothers and their children.

The V and J genes are TRBV4-2 and TRBJ2-5; 10 nucleotides match TRBD2. The end of the DNA fits TRBJ2-7 better, so the J call may be wrong. The sequence was collected from a boy between 5 and 17 years old in good health. The specimen was blood. The CDR3 loop is CASSQPTSGDVAQLPYEQYF. CDR3 coding DNA: TGTGCCAGCAGCCAGCCTACTAGCGGGGATGTAGCCCAACTACCCTACGAGCAGTACTTC.